This T cell receptor beta chain was documented in a study of vaccination and CD4 T cells after COVID-19. The CDR3 loop spans 19 amino acids. Germline V gene lookup returns CDR1 MNHEY and CDR2 SVGAGI. Trimming removed 1 base from V and 0 bases from J, with 19 bases in between. With respect to this clonotype: Its antigen is as yet unknown.

Treatment: approximately nine-day PBMC culture with coronavirus spike peptide pools or control peptides (ViraFEST assay). Scientists ran DNA taken from cultured CD4+ T cells through the Oncomine TCR Beta short-read assay for sequencing. Cultures of CD4+ T cells served as the source for extracting genomic DNA. Each CDR3 protein gets one entry after TCRdb re-called the PCR reads with MiXCR. The sample has approximately 20,000 distinct CDR3 sequences, around 29% seen once. Study findings and constraints: Detection of a median roughly 84% of reactive clones in convalescent patients was confined to the period after vaccination.

This TCR came from a human donor with COVID-19. The sequenced sample consisted of cultured CD4+ T cells from blood. The chain has TRBV6-5 and TRBJ1-5, with unresolved D. The CDR3 sequence: CASSYCPPLRINSNQPQHF. CDR3 DNA sequence: TGTGCCAGCAGTTACTGTCCTCCCCTCAGAATCAATAGCAATCAGCCCCAGCATTTT.